This TCR beta chain is from a study of T cell responses to AZD1222 COVID-19 vaccine. TCRdb's copy holds only in-frame clones and misses some; the assay was immunoSEQ multiplex PCR. Of 180,000 or so clones listed, less than 95% are singletons. The CDR3 extends over 14 amino acids. The germline V gene encodes CDR1 MNHEY and CDR2 SVGAGI. V lost 9 bases and J lost 0, with 9 bases in between. The rearrangement joins TRBV6-5 to TRBJ2-6; TRBD2 might be the D (5 bases). The source material was peripheral blood, sampled on day 0 of AZD1222 vaccination. This receptor was obtained from an adult in good health. CDR3 nucleotide sequence: TGTGCCAGAAAGGGAGCCTCTGGGGCCAACGTCCTGACTTTC. The encoded protein is CARKGASGANVLTF.